These 26 T cell receptor beta chains came from one sample sequenced in a study of PD-1 blockade in classical Hodgkin lymphoma. The time point: cycle 4 day 1 (C4D1), after around six weeks of nivolumab. Every patient had relapsed following autologous stem cell transplantation, and cohorts differed in brentuximab vedotin exposure. Using immunoSEQ multiplex PCR, the repertoire was profiled, and TCRdb retains in-frame clones only, with some absent. The sample lists 40,000 to 55,000 clones, around 80% seen once, with around 19% in the top ten. Source: peripheral blood mononuclear cells (PBMCs), taken before the fourth cycle of nivolumab. The receptors were gathered from a human donor with classical Hodgkin lymphoma.

V is TRBV10-3 and J is TRBJ1-1; D is unclear. CDR3 length equals 14 residues. Trimming removed 2 bases from V and 2 bases from J, with 9 bases in between. Germline CDR1 is ENHRY and CDR2 is SYGVKD. CDR3 in amino acids: CAISERRENTEAFF. In nucleotides, the CDR3 is TGTGCCATCAGTGAGAGAAGGGAAAACACTGAAGCTTTCTTT.

V usage is TRBV18 and J usage is TRBJ2-1; 7 nucleotides align to TRBD1. Germline V gene data show CDR1 as KGHSH and CDR2 as LQKENI. The V segment lost 3 bases and the J segment 7 bases; nucleotides outside the gene matches: 6. The CDR3 contains 14 residues. As DNA, the CDR3 is TGTGCCAGCTCACCGAGACAGGGAACGAATGAGCAGTTCTTC. It specifies CASSPRQGTNEQFF.

The chain combines TRBV30 with TRBJ1-4; D unclear. Germline CDR1 and CDR2: GTSNPN and SVGIG (reference sequence). V gave up 2 bases and J gave up 7 bases, with 14 bases separating them. The CDR3 length is 14 residues. CDR3: CAWSRRGYGEKLFF. CDR3 DNA sequence: TGTGCCTGGAGTCGACGCGGATATGGTGAAAAACTGTTTTTT.

The chain links TRBV30 to TRBJ1-3; TRBD1 might be the D (6 bases). Germline lookup yields CDR1 GTSNPN and CDR2 SVGIG (reference sequence). V was pared by 2 bases and J by 3 bases, with 17 bases between. This CDR3 region has 16 residues. Here the CDR3 DNA reads TGTGCCTGGAGTCCTTACACTCACAGGGTTGGAAACACCATATATTTT. It yields the protein CAWSPYTHRVGNTIYF. The full variable domain, rest sourced from reference TRBV30 and TRBJ1-3, is SQTIHQWPATLVQPVGSPLSLECTVEGTSNPNLYWYRQAAGRGLQLLFYSVGIGQISSEVPQNLSASRPQDRQFILSSKKLLLSDSGFYLCAWSPYTHRVGNTIYFGEGSWLTVV.

The chain carries TRBV6-5 and TRBJ2-7; 13 nucleotides align to TRBD2. The CDR3 has 15 residues. V was clipped by 6 bases and J by 3 bases; unmatched bases: 5. CDR1 is MNHEY, CDR2 SVGAGI, per germline. The CDR3 here is CASRAGTSGNYEQYF. CDR3 coding DNA: TGTGCCAGCAGAGCCGGGACTAGCGGGAACTACGAGCAGTACTTC.

The rearrangement joins TRBV19 to TRBJ1-2; D may be TRBD1 (5 bases). The CDR3 totals 11 residues. Germline loops: CDR1 LNHDA, CDR2 SQIVND (reference sequence). The V gene lost 11 bases and the J gene lost 4 bases, with 11 bases spanning the gap. The CDR3 nucleotides are TGTGCCGTGGAGGGGCCCTATGGCTACACCTTC. Its translation is CAVEGPYGYTF.

This chain joins TRBV4-3 and TRBJ2-3; a possible D gene is TRBD2 (6 bases). CDR1 and CDR2 (germline): LGHNA, YSLEER. V was pared by 4 bases and J by 1 base, with 12 bases between. The length of the CDR3 is 15 residues. The CDR3 loop is CASSPSGWGTDTQYF. DNA for the CDR3: TGCGCCAGCAGCCCCAGCGGGTGGGGCACAGATACGCAGTATTTT.

The chain recombines TRBV30 with TRBJ1-1, with D unresolved. The CDR3 runs 14 residues. V lost 0 bases and J 0 bases, leaving 8 bases between the germline ends. Per germline, CDR1 GTSNPN and CDR2 SVGIG (reference sequence). DNA of the CDR3: TGTGCCTGGAGTGTGAAGGGCTTGAACACTGAAGCTTTCTTT. It translates to CAWSVKGLNTEAFF.

This chain links TRBV6-1 with TRBJ1-1, with D maybe TRBD1 (6 bases). Trimming took 7 bases from V and 5 from J, leaving 11 bases between them. Germline loops: CDR1 MNHNS, CDR2 SASEGT. This CDR3 spans 12 amino acids. CDR3 amino acids: CASNGGGTEAFF. In DNA, the CDR3 is TGTGCCAGCAACGGGGGCGGGACTGAAGCTTTCTTT.

The chain is built from TRBV7-8 and TRBJ2-5; 10 nucleotides agree with TRBD1. CDR1 is SGHVS, CDR2 FQNEAQ, per germline. Trimming took 2 bases from V and 4 from J; bases not matched to a gene: 1. The CDR3 extends over 14 amino acids. CDR3: CASSLRTGGETQYF. CDR3 DNA: TGTGCCAGCAGCTTAAGGACAGGGGGAGAGACCCAGTACTTC.

This chain joins TRBV11-2 and TRBJ1-5; no clear D. V lost 5 bases to trimming and J lost 4 bases, with 12 bases between them. There are 14 residues in the CDR3. Germline V gene data show CDR1 as SGHAT and CDR2 as FQNNGV. The CDR3 protein is CASSHRRENQPQHF. The CDR3 DNA follows: TGTGCCAGCAGCCACAGACGGGAGAATCAGCCCCAGCATTTT.

This clone showed up just a few times. The V call is TRBV19, the J call TRBJ1-1; no firm D call. The CDR3 runs 14 residues. Germline V gene data show CDR1 as LNHDA and CDR2 as SQIVND (reference sequence). V shed 2 bases and J shed 4 bases, with 11 bases lying between them. The CDR3 reads CASSISPFSTEAFF. CDR3 DNA sequence: TGTGCCAGTAGTATATCCCCCTTCAGCACTGAAGCTTTCTTT.

The chain has TRBV28 and TRBJ1-1; 12 nucleotides line up with TRBD1. With V trimmed by 6 bases and J by 10 bases, 9 bases remained unmatched. CDR3 length: 14 residues. CDR1 and CDR2 from the germline V gene are MDHEN and SYDVKM. The CDR3 here is CASRGGQGALGAFF. The CDR3 nucleotides read TGTGCCAGCAGGGGGGGACAGGGGGCTCTCGGAGCTTTCTTT.

This chain uses TRBV6-6 with TRBJ1-1; TRBD1 might be the D (5 bases). Germline CDR1 reads MNHNY; CDR2 reads SVGAGI (reference sequence). The CDR3 extends over 14 amino acids. Deletions cut 7 bases from V and 0 bases from J, with 12 bases between. CDR3 nucleotides: TGTGCCAGCACCGACGTACAGGTGAACACTGAAGCTTTCTTT. Amino acid sequence: CASTDVQVNTEAFF.

The chain has TRBV4-2 and TRBJ2-1; 7 nucleotides agree with TRBD2. V lost 0 bases and J lost 1; bases outside the gene matches: 12. Germline CDR1 LGHNA, CDR2 YNFKEQ. CDR3 size: 19 residues. The CDR3 protein is CASSQDWGGSGLSYNEQFF. CDR3 bases: TGTGCCAGCAGCCAAGATTGGGGAGGGAGCGGGTTATCCTACAATGAGCAGTTCTTC.

J is TRBJ2-2 and V is TRBV4-1, with TRBD2 identical over 7 bases. CDR3 length equals 14 residues. The germline CDR1 and CDR2 sequences are MGHRA and YSYEKL. V gave up 1 base and J gave up 7 bases; unmatched junction bases: 3. CDR3 protein: CASSQAGGFGELFF. The CDR3, as DNA: TGCGCCAGCAGCCAAGCGGGAGGTTTCGGGGAGCTGTTTTTT.

The chain couples TRBV6-6 to TRBJ2-2; possible D gene TRBD1, 6 bases. Trimming pared 2 bases from V and 3 bases from J, leaving 10 bases between. This CDR3 is built from 15 residues. The germline V gene has CDR1 MNHNY and CDR2 SVGAGI (reference sequence). The CDR3 spells CASSYPGTYTGELFF. Written as DNA, the CDR3 is TGTGCCAGCAGTTACCCCGGGACATACACCGGGGAGCTGTTTTTT.

The genes are TRBV5-1 and TRBJ1-5; possible D gene TRBD1, 6 bases. This CDR3 is 15 amino acids long. Trimming left V 6 bases short and J 1 base short, with 14 bases between. The germline gives CDR1 SGHRS, CDR2 YFSETQ. CDR3: CASTPGGGSNQPQHF. CDR3 sequence (DNA): TGCGCCAGCACCCCCGGAGGGGGAAGCAATCAGCCCCAGCATTTT.

This clone was detected once. This rearrangement joins TRBV5-1 to TRBJ1-1, with D tentatively TRBD1 (6 bases). Germline V gene lookup returns CDR1 SGHRS and CDR2 YFSETQ. The CDR3 has 14 residues. Trimming removed 4 bases at V and 0 bases at J, with 10 bases between. The CDR3 loop is CASSLDRMNTEAFF. The CDR3, as DNA: TGCGCCAGCAGCCTGGACAGAATGAACACTGAAGCTTTCTTT.

The chain employs TRBV30 and TRBJ2-7; TRBD1 agrees at 10 bases. V lost 3 bases, J lost 2 bases, and 4 bases stayed unmatched. The CDR3 consists of 14 residues. Germline V lookup: CDR1 GTSNPN, CDR2 SVGIG (reference sequence). The CDR3: CAWRAGTGAYEQYF. The CDR3 nucleotides read TGTGCCTGGAGGGCCGGGACAGGGGCCTACGAGCAGTACTTC.

The V call is TRBV5-1, the J call TRBJ2-3; perhaps TRBD2 as D (5 bases). Per germline, CDR1 SGHRS and CDR2 YFSETQ. The CDR3 totals 16 residues. The V gene lost 0 bases and the J gene lost 0 bases, with 11 bases spanning the gap. CDR3 DNA sequence: TGCGCCAGCAGCTTGGGGACCGGGGATAGCACAGATACGCAGTATTTT. Translating it yields CASSLGTGDSTDTQYF.

The V gene is TRBV19, the J gene TRBJ1-2; 7 nucleotides agree with TRBD1. The CDR3 runs 15 residues. The germline V gene encodes CDR1 LNHDA and CDR2 SQIVND (reference sequence). The ends lost 7 bases at V and 0 bases at J; junction bases unmatched: 8. In nucleotides, the CDR3 is TGTGCCAGTACCCGCTCAGGGGGGACTAACTATGGCTACACCTTC. The encoded protein is CASTRSGGTNYGYTF.

CDR3 bases: TGTGCCAGCAGTTGGACTAGTTCGGAAGAGCAGTTCTTC. Translated, it gives CASSWTSSEEQFF. The J gene is TRBJ2-1, the V gene TRBV6-4; TRBD2 matches 7 bases. J was trimmed by 10 bases and V by 5 bases; bases with no gene match: 8. This CDR3 comprises 13 residues. CDR1 and CDR2 from the germline V gene are MRHNA and SNTAGT.

In its sample, this clone was seen once. V usage is TRBV7-9 and J usage is TRBJ1-2; D is undetermined. The CDR3 totals 12 residues. The V gene lost 3 bases and the J gene lost 8 bases, with 10 bases spanning the gap. Per germline, CDR1 SEHNR and CDR2 FQNEAQ (reference sequence). The CDR3 DNA reads TGTGCCAGCAGCTTGGCAGGTGGGGGCTACACCTTC. Protein product: CASSLAGGGYTF.

The chain is built from TRBV4-3 and TRBJ1-1; D gene unclear. Per germline, CDR1 LGHNA and CDR2 YSLEER. The CDR3 sequence is 13 residues long. The V end was cut by 1 base, the J end by 1 base, with 4 bases between. The CDR3 region has the DNA TGCGCCAGCAGCCAAGTCAGGAACACTGAAGCTTTCTTT. Its translation is CASSQVRNTEAFF.

The chain joins TRBV15 to TRBJ1-2, with D uncertain. From germline, CDR1 is LNHNV and CDR2 YYDKDF (reference sequence). The CDR3 has 16 residues. V was shortened by 0 bases and J by 1 base, with 12 bases between the two germline ends. CDR3 region: CATSRDRRNFNYGYTF. CDR3 in DNA: TGTGCCACCAGCAGAGATCGAAGGAACTTTAACTATGGCTACACCTTC.